Included here is one TCR beta chain sequence, with context. Its antigen remains unidentified. Trimming removed 3 bases from V and 4 bases from J; junction bases left unmatched: 6. The CDR3 runs 15 residues. Germline values: CDR1 SGHDT, CDR2 YYEEEE. These data belong to a study of siplizumab effects on memory and regulatory T cells. Regarding the study as a whole: No naive or memory phenotype could be assigned to roughly 80-95% of proliferating clones. In unstimulated cells, naive T cells appeared more diverse than memory T cells and seemed major alloresponse contributors. Relative to controls at around 29%, mappable alloreactive CD4+ clones exhibited a mean Treg-derived proportion of approximately 70% with siplizumab.

Each sample yielded about 9.9 x 10^4 assayed TCR templates. The protocol was immunoSEQ multiplex PCR, while the TCRdb copy is restricted to in-frame clones and leaves out a portion. Of tens of thousands of clones in the sample, 75% to 90% were seen once. This TCR derives from a human donor in good health. Sequenced: memory CD4+ T cells sorted from blood. The chain uses TRBV5-6 and TRBJ2-5, with 10 nucleotides matching TRBD1. CDR3 in DNA: TGTGCCAGCAGCTCTACGGGACAGGGGACAGAGACCCAGTACTTC. It translates to CASSSTGQGTETQYF. Full variable domain (rest looked up from reference TRBV5-6 and TRBJ2-5): DAGVTQSPTHLIKTRGQQVTLRCSPKSGHDTVSWYQQALGQGPQFIFQYYEEEERQRGNFPDRFSGHQFPNYSSELNVNALLLGDSALYLCASSSTGQGTETQYFGPGTRLLVL.